This TCR beta chain was observed in a study of response to subunit inactivated influenza vaccine. General study findings and limits: The authors suggested that every seasonal influenza vaccination recruits few new T cells.

This clonotype has more than one count but fewer than ten. Its antigen is unknown. TCRdb passed the RT-PCR reads through MiXCR, listing each CDR3 protein once. The data contain 500,000 to 600,000 distinct CDR3 sequences, about 15% of them singletons. Trimming pared 4 bases from V and 6 bases from J, leaving 11 bases between. CDR3 length equals 13 residues. Germline-derived CDR1 and CDR2 are SGHRS and YFSETQ. This sequence originates from a man in his fifties or sixties who received an inactivated influenza vaccine. Sequencing used CD4+ T cells sorted from PBMCs, obtained 23 to 25 months after vaccination. This chain joins TRBV5-1 and TRBJ2-4; a possible D gene is TRBD1 (5 bases). The CDR3 DNA follows: TGCGCCAGCAGCACCCCGCAGGGAAACATTCAGTACTTC. Its translation is CASSTPQGNIQYF. Based on the CDR3 plus reference TRBV5-1 and TRBJ2-4, the full variable domain is KAGVTQTPRYLIKTRGQQVTLSCSPISGHRSVSWYQQTPGQGLQFLFEYFSETQRNKGNFPGRFSGRQFSNSRSEMNVSTLELGDSALYLCASSTPQGNIQYFGAGTRLSVL.